This paragraph covers one T cell receptor beta chain sequence. For the second PCR, which ran for about 7 to 11 cycles, a sample-barcoded 5' primer and a J-beta primer mix were used. TCRdb reanalysed the 5' RACE reads using MiXCR and keeps one entry per CDR3 protein. The table has more than 600,000 distinct CDR3 sequences, 20% to 25% seen once. Germline CDR1 is SGHDN and CDR2 is FVKESK. The CDR3 length is 15 residues. Trimming took 1 base from V and 4 from J, leaving 11 bases between them. The sample originates from a study of blood T cells in healthy people across ages. Those donating, healthy Caucasian individuals from Russia, were aged about 6 to 100. This sample was also put to use in a study of T cells of mothers and their children.

The V and J genes are TRBV14 and TRBJ2-1; D is ambiguous. Specimen: blood. This TCR derives from a boy younger than 18 in good health. The CDR3 coding sequence is TGTGCCAGCAGCCAAGTTGTGACACCTTACAATGAGCAGTTCTTC. Its protein is CASSQVVTPYNEQFF. The full variable domain, its missing parts supplied by reference TRBV14 and TRBJ2-1, is EAGVTQFPSHSVIEKGQTVTLRCDPISGHDNLYWYRRVMGKEIKFLLHFVKESKQDESGMPNNRFLAERTGGTYSTLKVQPAELEDSGVYFCASSQVVTPYNEQFFGPGTRLTVL.